This T cell receptor (beta chain) appears in the sequencing data of a study of cytomegalovirus exposure and HLA in healthy donors (dated by TCRdb to the late 2010s). Regarding the complete study: An earlier analysis of more than 550 of the donors reported around 280 Gb of sequence data and 95 million to 140 million unique TCR beta sequences obtained from about 170 million T cells. All discovery cohort repertoires had been generated using a single sequencing platform. Of the roughly 410 genotyped donors, 75% to 85% were placed in the genetic ancestry cluster associated with self-reported Caucasian donors. Class I and class II HLA loci were covered by the typing at four-digit resolution. In the later analysis, no new phenotypic data were used to find candidate immune exposures; instead, reliance was placed on TCR beta sequences and their occurrence across donors. The study aimed to test whether cataloging public T cell receptors could reveal signatures of past pathogen exposure. About 5 DR-DQ haplotypes were handled as single units for association and clustering, since linkage in the cohort was strong. An early release covering 500 to 750 HLA-typed donors comprised approximately 290 gigabases of sequencing data and 85 million or so unique TCR sequences. Among some 410 genotyped donors of the cohort, an average of about 240,000 unique TCR beta nucleotide sequences were sequenced per donor, approximately 20% of them non-productive. A later analysis re-analyzed previously published TCR beta repertoires from 666 donors and added high-resolution HLA genotyping to study TCR occurrence patterns. A later genetic analysis took genome-wide SNP genotypes for about 55% of the 666 donors and used that subset as a discovery cohort. Donor age, sex, ethnicity and CMV serostatus were compiled together with the repertoire data. The study profiled the T cell repertoires of 500 to 800 subjects by immunosequencing and related them to cytomegalovirus serostatus. In addition to the first cohort of 500 to 850 subjects, a separate validation cohort of approximately 110 different subjects was used. To decide whether each TCR beta V gene segment behaved as functional or pseudogenic, an earlier analysis of 587 of the donors relied on high-throughput TCR beta sequencing. Typing coverage varied by locus: about 629-640 donors for A, B, C, DRB1 and DQB1; roughly 510 for DQA1; 606 for DPA1; some 470 for DPB1. The study combined high-throughput TCR immunosequencing, statistical association of individual TCRs with disease status, and machine learning to predict cytomegalovirus infection status.

A word on this clone: The specificity of this receptor is unknown. Base qualities are not at hand, and no much larger clone is one base apart.

Results the study describes overall, beyond this receptor: Broadly in line with IMGT annotations, most TCR beta V segments showed up in productive rearrangements about 87% or about 30% of the time in an earlier analysis of around 550 of the donors. In a later genetic analysis, fewer N-insertions in productive TCRs were reported among donors in an Asian-associated ancestry cluster than the roughly 700-donor mean. Assigning TCR associations to individual alleles was difficult when HLA alleles, especially DR and DQ, strongly co-occurred. A further reported finding was that TCR beta sequences accurately predicted the HLA-A and HLA-B alleles for most subjects in the first cohort. According to a later analysis, parvovirus B19, influenza, CMV and Epstein-Barr virus appeared linked to several top co-occurrence clusters. In a later analysis, HLA-associated TCR beta chains were found to be more clonally expanded and to have lower generation probabilities than equally common non-associated chains. Sequencing depth was assumed to be roughly uniform across donors in the presence/absence analyses, though that assumption may not hold. In a later analysis, most CMV-associated TCR beta chains were found to appear HLA-restricted, with HLA associations seemingly driven largely by CMV exposure. In vitro tests confirmed that a few of the cytomegalovirus-associated TCR beta chains recognize cytomegalovirus antigens. In this cohort, only TCR beta chains were sequenced, and detectable features were limited by the absence of alpha or paired-chain data. A total of fewer than 200 TCR beta chains were listed by the study as associated with cytomegalovirus. The classifier was reported to diagnose cytomegalovirus status with high specificity and sensitivity in both the original cohort and the validation cohort. The 87-base-pair reads could not distinguish some IMGT-functional V segments, including TRBV6-2 and TRBV6-3, so those segments were excluded. For the cohort, immune exposure information was limited to CMV serostatus. At a false discovery rate of 0.05, a later analysis linked 16,951 TCR beta sequences to specific HLA alleles. An association between a missense DCLRE1C variant and V-gene and J-gene trimming of TCR beta chains was found in a later genetic analysis and replicated in an independent cohort. A cluster of highly shared sequence variants was judged likely to represent a technical artifact of the sequencing pipeline. Linkage disequilibrium might explain the correlated functional status among segregating V segments, but an unknown experimental factor could not be ruled out. Across donors, most TCR sequences were observed very rarely, whereas some public TCRs were present in many individuals. Because counts were too low, more than 15 rarely observed V segments, including chromosome 9 orphons, were excluded from the earlier analysis of some 590 of the donors. A later analysis found that TCR association rates varied across HLA loci, with DRB1 alleles showing the most associated TCRs and HLA-C alleles the fewest. According to the authors, the approach could potentially be generalized to other disease states and immunological phenotypes. HLA typing was unavailable for some donors at each locus, so association tests used only the typed subset.

Library preparation was by the immunoSEQ multiplex PCR assay. A mixture of 60 forward primers for TCR Vbeta segments and 13 reverse primers for TCR Jbeta segments was used in the multiplex PCR. A multiplex PCR assay on genomic DNA amplified the CDR3 region of rearranged TCR beta genes. The amplified TCR beta libraries were sequenced on the Illumina HiSeq System as 87-base-pair reads. In the source study's methods: Across the roughly 640 repertoires, a later analysis counted 78 million or so unique TCR beta chains, roughly 11 million of which were shared by at least two donors. To remove PCR and sequencing errors, raw reads were error-corrected and collapsed into unique sequences using a nearest-neighbor algorithm that merged closely related sequences. V, D and J gene segments were assigned by aligning CDR3 sequences to IMGT reference sequences. For a sequence to be retained, a match of at least six nucleotides was required to both a V gene segment and a J gene segment. Rearrangements were classified as productive when the CDR3 lacked stop codons and remained in frame with V and J, and all other rearrangements were classified as non-productive. Following IMGT convention, CDR3 was defined as the stretch from the second conserved V-encoded cysteine to the conserved J-encoded phenylalanine. Sequences without an unambiguous match to a single V gene segment were excluded from the earlier analysis of about 600 of the donors. In an earlier analysis of 500 to 750 of the donors, V segments were called functional above 56.7% productive rearrangements and were called segregating when the between-donor standard deviation exceeded 5%. A statistical classification framework was built to diagnose cytomegalovirus status from the catalog of TCR beta chain sequences. In a later analysis, TCR nucleotide sequences were compared against IMGT/GENE-DB human TR gene sequences so that V and J genes could be assigned. In a later analysis, CDR3 sequences and most-parsimonious VDJ recombination scenarios were assigned using the TCRdist pipeline. In a later analysis, every TCR beta chain was defined by the combination of its CDR3 amino acid sequence and its V-gene family, and reads without a unique V-gene family were dropped. In a later analysis, around 600 highly shared, low-generation-probability nucleotide sequences were removed to address suspected cross-contamination and a sequencing artifact. In a later analysis, a clonal expansion index for each public chain was calculated from normalized within-repertoire ranks of inferred template counts. A later analysis computed generation probabilities with a VDJ recombination model fitted to out-of-frame rearrangements, and checked the results against IGoR. A later analysis scored TCR-TCR, TCR-HLA and TCR-CMV co-occurrence with hypergeometric tests, applying a repertoire-size bias correction to TCR pairs. A later analysis estimated false discovery rates by permuting HLA or CMV assignments 20 times. In a later analysis, co-occurring TCRs were grouped using DBSCAN, and TCRdist sequence similarity was added for clustering within HLA-allele-positive subsets. For co-occurrence clustering, repertoires with fewer than 30,000 or more than 120,000 public chains were excluded, along with several repertoires with anomalous nucleotide sharing. TCRdb stores this immuneACCESS table with in-frame sequences only. Part of the clones is absent; in the studies checked, under half of the shortfall reflects unresolved V genes, and no reason is known for the rest. The V and J calls and clone size come from that table; D and trimming were worked out from the DNA. This sample lists some 150,000 clones; about four fifths were detected once. The biggest ten clones account for roughly 5% of the sample.

From a lookup of the germline V gene (reference sequence), CDR1 and CDR2 are GTSNPN and SVGIG. After removal of 4 bases from V and 3 bases from J, the junction retains 10 bases not matched to a gene. The CDR3 covers 15 residues, taking in both the cysteine and the phenylalanine. The CDR3 DNA has 45 bases and is translated from base 1. The cohort consisted of approximately 670 healthy bone marrow donors. At the time of sampling, every cohort member was nominally healthy, though immune exposures that went unrecorded were likely present. The donor tested CMV seropositive and was one of the 289 seropositive cohort members. Each donor provided a peripheral blood sample, and peripheral blood mononuclear cells were used for TCR beta sequencing. Genomic DNA was extracted from the blood cell samples with the Qiagen DNeasy Blood Extraction Kit.

This TCR derives from a woman aged 18-29 years in good health and CMV-seropositive. The chain is assembled from TRBV30 and TRBJ1-1, with TRBD1 identical over 8 junction bases. The source material was PBMCs. The bases read TGTGCCTGGACCCCCGCAGGGGGCACCTACACTGAAGCTTTCTTT. This codes for CAWTPAGGTYTEAFF.